The clone carrying this T cell receptor beta chain was counted a few times. The method was immunoSEQ multiplex PCR; TCRdb's version includes in-frame clones alone and lacks a portion of them. The profile shows around 150,000 clones, nearly 90% of them singletons. The entry originates in a study of cytomegalovirus exposure and HLA in healthy donors. CDR3 length equals 14 residues. CDR1 MNHNS and CDR2 SASEGT come from the germline V gene. V lost 2 bases, J lost 6 bases, and 14 bases lay in between. Separate from the roughly 700-subject first cohort was the approximately 110-subject validation cohort, to which the donors belonged.

This receptor was identified in a man aged 18 to 30 in good health and CMV-seropositive. The source material was PBMCs. This sequence joins TRBV6-1 and TRBJ2-7; D is uncertain. The DNA of the CDR3 is TGTGCCAGCAGTGAAACCAGGCTGGGCACCGAGCAGTACTTC. Translated, it gives CASSETRLGTEQYF.